This T cell receptor beta chain derives from a study of control samples from healthy donors and cancer patients. CDR3 size: 14 residues. Germline lookup yields CDR1 MDHEN and CDR2 SYDVKM. The V end was cut by 6 bases, the J end by 6 bases, with 18 bases between. Clones were sequenced by immunoSEQ multiplex PCR, and TCRdb holds only the in-frame ones, with some missing. This table holds more than 110,000 clones, just under 95% found once. This clone was counted once. The sequence came from a man aged 30 to 39 in good health. Source material: blood. The gene calls are TRBV28 and TRBJ2-7, with D perhaps assigned TRBD1 or TRBD2 (6 bases each). This CDR3 is CASSYPGGWGEQYF. DNA of the CDR3: TGTGCCAGCAGCTACCCCGGGGGCTGGGGCGAGCAGTACTTC.